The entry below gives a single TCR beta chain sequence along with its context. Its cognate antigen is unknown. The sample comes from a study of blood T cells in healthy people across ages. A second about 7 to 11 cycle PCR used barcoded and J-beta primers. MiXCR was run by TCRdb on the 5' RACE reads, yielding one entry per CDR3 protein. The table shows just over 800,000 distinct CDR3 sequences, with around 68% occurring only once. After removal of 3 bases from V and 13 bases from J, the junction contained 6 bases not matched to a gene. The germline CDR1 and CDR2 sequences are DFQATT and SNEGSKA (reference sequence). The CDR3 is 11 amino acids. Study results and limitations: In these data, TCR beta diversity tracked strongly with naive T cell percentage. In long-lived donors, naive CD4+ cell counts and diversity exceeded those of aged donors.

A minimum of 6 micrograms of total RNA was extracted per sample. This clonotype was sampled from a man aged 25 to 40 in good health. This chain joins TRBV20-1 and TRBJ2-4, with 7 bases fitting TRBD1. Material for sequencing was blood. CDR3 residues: CSASSTGEQYF. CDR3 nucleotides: TGCAGTGCTAGTTCTACAGGGGAGCAGTACTTC.